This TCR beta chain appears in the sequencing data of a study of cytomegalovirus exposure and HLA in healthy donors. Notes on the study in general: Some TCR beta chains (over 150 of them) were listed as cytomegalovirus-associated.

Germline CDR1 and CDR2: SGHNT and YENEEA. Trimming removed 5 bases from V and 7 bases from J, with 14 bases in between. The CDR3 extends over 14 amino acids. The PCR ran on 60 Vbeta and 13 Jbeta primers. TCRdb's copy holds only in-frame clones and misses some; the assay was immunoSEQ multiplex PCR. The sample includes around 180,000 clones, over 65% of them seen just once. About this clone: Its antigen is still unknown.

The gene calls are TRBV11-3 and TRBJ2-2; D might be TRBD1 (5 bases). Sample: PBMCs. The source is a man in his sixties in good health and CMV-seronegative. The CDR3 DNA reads TGTGCCAGCAGCAAAACCCCAGGGTTCGGGGAGCTGTTTTTT. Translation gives CASSKTPGFGELFF.